The 11 T cell receptor beta chains given below trace back to one sample, sequenced in a study of T cell changes during pregnancy in multiple sclerosis. Only in-frame clones appear in the TCRdb table, and some are missing; sequencing was by immunoSEQ multiplex PCR. This sample has tens of thousands of clones; about nine tenths occur once, and the top ten carry 3% to 4%. Sequenced here: PBMCs, sampled in the first trimester of pregnancy. The receptors were gathered from a female donor in good health, serving as a control in a pregnancy study. Some clones in this sample may be carry-over from other donors' samples.

V and J are TRBV7-3 and TRBJ2-4; no firm D call. The V end was cut by 4 bases, the J end by 7 bases, with 11 bases between. The germline V gene has CDR1 SGHTA and CDR2 FQGTGA. The CDR3 contains 13 residues. The CDR3 DNA follows: TGTGCCAGCAGCTCCGATGCGTCTAACATTCAGTACTTC. Residues: CASSSDASNIQYF.

This rearrangement joins TRBV27 to TRBJ2-1, with 12 bases matching TRBD2. The CDR3 is made up of 17 amino acids. J gave up 3 bases and V 5 bases, and 8 bases lay outside the gene matches. Per the germline V gene, CDR1 is MNHEY and CDR2 is SMNVEV (reference sequence). The CDR3 DNA reads as TGTGCCAGCAGTACTTCTAGCGGGGGGGTCGGCTACAATGAGCAGTTCTTC. Residues: CASSTSSGGVGYNEQFF.

This chain uses TRBV4-1 with TRBJ2-6, with unresolved D. The CDR3 totals 15 residues. Trimming stripped 1 base from V and 0 bases from J, with 4 bases between. Germline CDR1 and CDR2: MGHRA and YSYEKL. The CDR3 DNA is TGCGCCAGCAGCCAAGCGAGCTCTGGGGCCAACGTCCTGACTTTC. Translated: CASSQASSGANVLTF.

This chain connects TRBV28 to TRBJ2-5; D perhaps matches TRBD2 (5 bases). CDR3 length: 13 residues. Germline V CDR1 and CDR2: MDHEN, SYDVKM. The V gene lost 5 bases and the J gene lost 9 bases, with 16 bases spanning the gap. The CDR3 bases are TGTGCCAGCAGTCCAAGTCAGCGGATTTCCCAGTACTTC. This sequence encodes CASSPSQRISQYF.

The V call is TRBV27, the J call TRBJ2-3; 12 bases match TRBD1. This CDR3 comprises 16 residues. Losses at the gene ends were 5 bases for V and 6 bases for J; bases not matched to a gene: 9. Germline CDR1 MNHEY, CDR2 SMNVEV (reference sequence). CDR3 residues: CASSPLGTGGVDTQYF. CDR3 nucleotides: TGTGCCAGCAGTCCCCTCGGGACAGGGGGCGTGGATACGCAGTATTTT.

The V call is TRBV28, the J call TRBJ2-5, with 7 bases lining up with TRBD1. The CDR3 totals 13 residues. In germline, CDR1 is MDHEN, CDR2 SYDVKM. Trimming at V came to 10 bases and at J to 3 bases, leaving 8 bases not matched to a gene. The CDR3 reads CATSEGGEETQYF. The CDR3 coding sequence is TGTGCCACCTCGGAAGGGGGCGAAGAGACCCAGTACTTC.

The chain uses TRBV5-1 and TRBJ2-3, with TRBD1 matching 10 bases. V dropped 4 bases and J dropped 2; count of bases not matched to a gene: 7. There are 16 residues in the CDR3. From germline, CDR1 is SGHRS and CDR2 YFSETQ. CDR3 loop: CASSPGQGGITDTQYF. CDR3 sequence (DNA): TGCGCCAGCAGCCCAGGACAGGGGGGGATCACAGATACGCAGTATTTT.

Only one count was recorded for this clone. The rearrangement joins TRBV7-2 to TRBJ1-2; D might be TRBD1 (5 bases). There are 13 residues in the CDR3. V was trimmed by 7 bases and J by 3 bases, leaving 12 bases between them. Germline V CDR1 and CDR2: SGHTA, FQGNSA. The CDR3 DNA is TGTGCCAGCATCCGGGGGGTTGACTATGGCTACACCTTC. Amino acids: CASIRGVDYGYTF. Drawing the rest from reference TRBV7-2 and TRBJ1-2, the complete variable domain is GAGVSQSPSNKVTEKGKDVELRCDPISGHTALYWYRQSLGQGLEFLIYFQGNSAPDKSGLPSDRFSAERTGGSVSTLTIQRTQQEDSAVYLCASIRGVDYGYTFGSGTRLTVV.

The CDR3, as DNA: TGTGCCAGCAGTCCTCGACTAGCGGGAGTTGGGCAAGAGACCCAGTACTTC. Encoded protein: CASSPRLAGVGQETQYF. This chain joins TRBV28 and TRBJ2-5; 12 bases fit TRBD2. Trimming cost V 5 bases and J 2 bases; bases outside gene matches: 9. The CDR3 extends over 17 amino acids. CDR1 and CDR2 (germline): MDHEN, SYDVKM.

The chain combines TRBV7-2 with TRBJ2-5; TRBD2 agrees at 11 bases. The CDR3 consists of 15 residues. Germline CDR1 is SGHTA and CDR2 is FQGNSA. V shed 4 bases and J 4 bases; nucleotides not matched to a gene: 5. The CDR3 nucleotides read TGTGCCAGCAGCTCACTGACTAGCGGGGCAGAGACCCAGTACTTC. It is translated as CASSSLTSGAETQYF.

This chain links TRBV13 with TRBJ2-2, with D perhaps matching TRBD1 (6 bases). Germline V gene sequence: CDR1 PRHDT, CDR2 FYEKMQ (reference sequence). This CDR3 has 15 amino acids. The V gene lost 3 bases and the J gene lost 1 base, with 9 bases spanning the gap. The DNA for the CDR3 is TGTGCCAGCAGCTTTGAGGGGGAGAACACCGGGGAGCTGTTTTTT. This gives the protein CASSFEGENTGELFF.